This T cell receptor (beta chain) was obtained from a study of CD8 T cells in cerebrospinal fluid in Alzheimer's disease. According to its frequency, this clonotype is medium-sized. Its specificity is not known. Study outcomes and limitations: In mild cognitive impairment or Alzheimer's disease, the biggest CSF clone made up more TCRs than in controls. EBV-specific clones were neither the most expanded nor enriched in Alzheimer's patients. Healthy subjects less often had a clone of at least 3% than Alzheimer's patients.

CDR1 is MNHNY and CDR2 is SVGAGI in the germline V gene (reference sequence). The CDR3 has 15 amino acids. From its re-call of the 10x single-cell sequencing reads, TCRdb lists each CDR3 protein once, without DNA. In all, the sample yields around 1,000 distinct CDR3 sequences. The chain employs TRBV6-6 and TRBJ2-3; no DNA is available, so the TRBD1 call from TCRdb remains unchecked. The sequencing input was cerebrospinal fluid. The clonotype comes from a human donor in good health. CDR3 region: CASSLRDRGTDTQYF.